The rows below give T cell receptor beta chains drawn from one sample of a study of blood T cells in healthy people across ages. Each CDR3 protein is one row after TCRdb ran MiXCR on the 5' RACE reads. The table shows approximately 810,000 distinct CDR3 sequences, with more than 25% occurring only once. Sequencing input: blood. These receptor sequences come from a woman aged 80 or older in good health. The CDR3 runs from the conserved cysteine through the conserved F or W. Each record gives: CDR3 protein, CDR3 DNA, CDR3 length, V gene, D gene, J gene, clone size. The D gene is left open where the match is weak. Expanded clones are given a class, and other clones once, few, many or no size at all.

CASSSVRAETNSNQPQHF | TGTGCCAGCAGCTCAGTTCGGGCAGAGACAAATAGCAATCAGCCCCAGCATTTT | 18 | TRBV7-9 | NA | TRBJ1-5 | NA
CASSVEGGSNQPQHF | TGTGCCAGCAGCGTAGAGGGAGGGAGCAATCAGCCCCAGCATTTT | 15 | TRBV9 | NA | TRBJ1-5 | many
CSDHRSRPSTEAFF | TGCAGTGATCACAGGTCCCGGCCGTCCACTGAAGCTTTCTTT | 14 | TRBV20-1 | NA | TRBJ1-1 | many
CASSAGGGLAGLDTQYF | TGTGCCAGCAGTGCAGGAGGGGGACTAGCGGGGTTAGATACGCAGTATTTT | 17 | TRBV2 | TRBD2 | TRBJ2-3 | NA
CASSLERVVADAQYF | TGTGCCAGCAGTTTAGAGCGGGTGGTAGCAGATGCGCAGTATTTT | 15 | TRBV12-3/TRBV12-4 | NA | TRBJ2-3 | NA
CASRLDAGGTDTQYF | TGTGCCAGCAGACTAGACGCAGGGGGCACAGATACGCAGTATTTT | 15 | TRBV12-3/TRBV12-4 | NA | TRBJ2-3 | NA
CASSLGRGTTDTQYF | TGTGCCAGCAGCTTAGGTCGGGGAACCACAGATACGCAGTATTTT | 15 | TRBV7-2 | NA | TRBJ2-3 | many
CASSYSEGYTQYF | TGTGCCAGCAGTTACTCGGAGGGTTATACGCAGTATTTT | 13 | TRBV6-5 | NA | TRBJ2-3 | many
CSAYSDSGEQFF | TGCAGTGCTTACAGCGATAGCGGTGAGCAGTTCTTC | 12 | TRBV20-1 | NA | TRBJ2-1 | many
CASSHHSSGVKYTQYF | TGTGCCAGCAGCCACCATTCTAGCGGGGTCAAGTATACGCAGTATTTT | 16 | TRBV11-2 | TRBD2 | TRBJ2-3 | many
CASSGTSGGRPKLWANEQFF | TGTGCCAGCAGCGGGACTAGCGGGGGCCGACCGAAATTGTGGGCGAATGAGCAGTTCTTC | 20 | TRBV12-3/TRBV12-4 | TRBD2 | TRBJ2-1 | once
CASSSGGTGGNTEAFF | TGTGCCAGCAGCTCGGGGGGGACAGGGGGTAACACTGAAGCTTTCTTT | 16 | TRBV7-2 | TRBD1 | TRBJ1-1 | few
CAWSVQLNTEAFF | TGTGCCTGGAGTGTACAGCTGAACACTGAAGCTTTCTTT | 13 | TRBV30 | NA | TRBJ1-1 | NA
CATSDFPADSYNEQFF | TGTGCCACCAGTGATTTCCCTGCGGACTCCTACAATGAGCAGTTCTTC | 16 | TRBV24-1 | NA | TRBJ2-1 | few
CAATGRPGPARNQPQHF | TGTGCCGCCACTGGTCGCCCGGGGCCAGCCAGGAATCAGCCCCAGCATTTT | 17 | TRBV24-1 | NA | TRBJ1-5 | NA
CASSLGTGGSTDTQYF | TGCGCCAGCAGCTTGGGGACAGGGGGGAGCACAGATACGCAGTATTTT | 16 | TRBV5-1 | TRBD1 | TRBJ2-3 | many
CASSLRGSGVYEQYF | TGTGCCAGCAGCTTACGTGGGAGCGGGGTCTACGAGCAGTACTTC | 15 | TRBV7-2 | TRBD2 | TRBJ2-7 | many
CASSILRDNEQFF | TGTGCCAGCAGCATACTCAGGGACAATGAGCAGTTCTTC | 13 | TRBV7-2 | NA | TRBJ2-1 | many
CASRKRDSRGQGYTF | TGTGCCAGCAGGAAACGCGATAGCAGGGGGCAAGGCTACACCTTC | 15 | TRBV7-9 | TRBD1 | TRBJ1-2 | few
CSVPLPRGLGNEQYF | TGCAGTGTCCCCCTCCCCAGGGGGCTGGGGAACGAGCAGTACTTC | 15 | TRBV20-1 | TRBD1 | TRBJ2-7 | NA
CASSRVGDRPHNEQFF | TGTGCCAGCAGCAGGGTGGGGGACCGGCCCCACAATGAGCAGTTCTTC | 16 | TRBV12-3/TRBV12-4 | NA | TRBJ2-1 | many
CSGTSGRNEQFF | TGCAGTGGCACTAGCGGGAGGAATGAGCAGTTCTTC | 12 | TRBV20-1 | TRBD2 | TRBJ2-1 | many
CASTGLMNYEQYF | TGTGCCAGCACGGGACTCATGAACTACGAGCAGTACTTC | 13 | TRBV12-3/TRBV12-4 | NA | TRBJ2-7 | NA
CASSDRGYGNTIYF | TGTGCCAGCAGTGACAGGGGGTACGGAAACACCATATATTTT | 14 | TRBV2 | TRBD1 | TRBJ1-3 | NA
CASSLVLGATYEKLFF | TGTGCCAGCAGCTTGGTCCTGGGGGCTACCTATGAAAAACTGTTTTTT | 16 | TRBV7-9 | NA | TRBJ1-4 | few
CVSSRKRGGHFEQYF | TGTGTCAGCAGCCGAAAGCGGGGGGGGCACTTCGAGCAGTACTTC | 15 | TRBV14 | TRBD2 | TRBJ2-7 | few
CASSFGQTFDTQYF | TGTGCCAGCAGTTTTGGGCAGACGTTTGATACGCAGTATTTT | 14 | TRBV12-3/TRBV12-4 | NA | TRBJ2-3 | many
CSRRLPREFGYTF | TGCAGCCGAAGACTACCCAGGGAATTCGGCTACACCTTC | 13 | TRBV20-1 | NA | TRBJ1-2 | many
CASTKGQDKNGYTF | TGTGCCAGCACTAAGGGACAGGACAAGAATGGCTACACCTTC | 14 | TRBV2 | TRBD1 | TRBJ1-2 | many
CASSLSVLGNEQFF | TGTGCCAGCAGTTTGAGTGTGCTCGGGAATGAGCAGTTCTTC | 14 | TRBV28 | NA | TRBJ2-1 | many
CASQREDTDTQYF | TGTGCCAGCCAGCGGGAGGACACAGATACGCAGTATTTT | 13 | TRBV6-6 | TRBD2 | TRBJ2-3 | many
CAISGGGYRDGYTF | TGTGCCATCAGTGGAGGGGGATACCGCGATGGCTACACCTTC | 14 | TRBV10-3 | NA | TRBJ1-2 | once
CASSQTENYGYTF | TGTGCCAGCAGCCAGACGGAGAACTATGGCTACACCTTC | 13 | TRBV6-2/TRBV6-3 | NA | TRBJ1-2 | many
CASSLSGGERGETQYF | TGTGCCAGCAGCCTTAGCGGGGGGGAAAGGGGAGAGACCCAGTACTTC | 16 | TRBV5-6 | TRBD2 | TRBJ2-5 | few
CSEGQVEGYTF | TGCAGTGAAGGTCAGGTGGAGGGCTACACCTTC | 11 | TRBV20-1 | NA | TRBJ1-2 | NA
CASSLALRTTSTDTQYF | TGCGCCAGCAGCTTGGCCCTCCGGACCACTAGCACAGATACGCAGTATTTT | 17 | TRBV5-1 | NA | TRBJ2-3 | NA
CASSYQKPTDTQYF | TGTGCCAGCAGTTACCAGAAACCCACAGATACGCAGTATTTT | 14 | TRBV6-5 | NA | TRBJ2-3 | few
CASTPGGSGTQYF | TGTGCCAGCACCCCGGGAGGGTCGGGGACCCAGTACTTC | 13 | TRBV11-3 | TRBD2 | TRBJ2-5 | many
CATSREPDRMTDTQYF | TGTGCCACCAGCAGAGAACCGGACAGGATGACAGATACGCAGTATTTT | 16 | TRBV15 | TRBD1 | TRBJ2-3 | NA
CASSSGWGTDTQYF | TGTGCCAGCAGCTCCGGGTGGGGCACAGATACGCAGTATTTT | 14 | TRBV7-2 | NA | TRBJ2-3 | few
CASSQSFRTSENNEQFF | TGCGCCAGCAGCCAATCCTTCAGGACTAGCGAAAACAATGAGCAGTTCTTC | 17 | TRBV4-3 | TRBD2 | TRBJ2-1 | NA
CSARAATPRGQADTQYF | TGCAGTGCTAGAGCGGCTACACCCAGGGGGCAAGCAGATACGCAGTATTTT | 17 | TRBV20-1 | TRBD1 | TRBJ2-3 | many
CASGTGTTNYGYTF | TGTGCCAGCGGGACCGGGACAACCAACTATGGCTACACCTTC | 14 | TRBV4-2 | NA | TRBJ1-2 | many
CSVEEGRITEAFF | TGCAGCGTTGAAGAGGGGAGAATTACTGAAGCTTTCTTT | 13 | TRBV29-1 | NA | TRBJ1-1 | few
CASSVAPGASSDEQYF | TGTGCCAGCAGCGTGGCTCCGGGGGCCTCCTCGGACGAGCAGTACTTC | 16 | TRBV9 | NA | TRBJ2-7 | many
CASSPPNSQETQYF | TGTGCCAGCTCACCACCGAACAGTCAAGAGACCCAGTACTTC | 14 | TRBV18 | NA | TRBJ2-5 | many
CASSLPGRAAVEKLFF | TGTGCCAGCAGTCTCCCGGGAAGGGCGGCCGTTGAAAAACTGTTTTTT | 16 | TRBV28 | NA | TRBJ1-4 | NA
CASSRDRGPTEAFF | TGTGCCAGCAGCCGGGACAGGGGGCCCACTGAAGCTTTCTTT | 14 | TRBV6-5 | TRBD1 | TRBJ1-1 | NA
CASSQEVVAVGELFF | TGCGCCAGCAGCCAAGAGGTCGTGGCAGTTGGGGAGCTGTTTTTT | 15 | TRBV4-3 | NA | TRBJ2-2 | NA
CASSYRRYGYTF | TGTGCCAGCAGTTACAGGCGGTATGGCTACACCTTC | 12 | TRBV6-2/TRBV6-3 | NA | TRBJ1-2 | many
CASSLVGTGVSGNTIYF | TGTGCCAGCAGTTTAGTTGGGACCGGAGTTTCTGGAAACACCATATATTTT | 17 | TRBV28 | NA | TRBJ1-3 | NA